This TCR beta chain was recorded in a study of cytomegalovirus exposure and HLA in healthy donors. This clone was recorded a few times. The study ran its PCR with 60 Vbeta and 13 Jbeta primers. The protocol was immunoSEQ multiplex PCR, while the TCRdb copy is restricted to in-frame clones and leaves out a portion. Of approximately 190,000 clones in the sample, over 75% were seen once. CDR1 SGDLS and CDR2 YYNGEE come from the germline V gene. The CDR3 is 13 residues long. Trimming at V came to 5 bases and at J to 5 bases, leaving 2 bases not matched to a gene. Material: PBMCs. The rearrangement links TRBV9 to TRBJ2-2; 8 bases map to TRBD1. The source of this sequence is a man aged 35 to 55 in good health and CMV-seropositive. The CDR3 DNA is TGTGCCAGCAGTCGACAGGGGACCGGGGAGCTGTTTTTT. This sequence encodes CASSRQGTGELFF. Looking up the rest from reference TRBV9 and TRBJ2-2 gives the full variable domain: DSGVTQTPKHLITATGQRVTLRCSPRSGDLSVYWYQQSLDQGLQFLIQYYNGEERAKGNILERFSAQQFPDLHSELNLSSLELGDSALYFCASSRQGTGELFFGEGSRLTVL.